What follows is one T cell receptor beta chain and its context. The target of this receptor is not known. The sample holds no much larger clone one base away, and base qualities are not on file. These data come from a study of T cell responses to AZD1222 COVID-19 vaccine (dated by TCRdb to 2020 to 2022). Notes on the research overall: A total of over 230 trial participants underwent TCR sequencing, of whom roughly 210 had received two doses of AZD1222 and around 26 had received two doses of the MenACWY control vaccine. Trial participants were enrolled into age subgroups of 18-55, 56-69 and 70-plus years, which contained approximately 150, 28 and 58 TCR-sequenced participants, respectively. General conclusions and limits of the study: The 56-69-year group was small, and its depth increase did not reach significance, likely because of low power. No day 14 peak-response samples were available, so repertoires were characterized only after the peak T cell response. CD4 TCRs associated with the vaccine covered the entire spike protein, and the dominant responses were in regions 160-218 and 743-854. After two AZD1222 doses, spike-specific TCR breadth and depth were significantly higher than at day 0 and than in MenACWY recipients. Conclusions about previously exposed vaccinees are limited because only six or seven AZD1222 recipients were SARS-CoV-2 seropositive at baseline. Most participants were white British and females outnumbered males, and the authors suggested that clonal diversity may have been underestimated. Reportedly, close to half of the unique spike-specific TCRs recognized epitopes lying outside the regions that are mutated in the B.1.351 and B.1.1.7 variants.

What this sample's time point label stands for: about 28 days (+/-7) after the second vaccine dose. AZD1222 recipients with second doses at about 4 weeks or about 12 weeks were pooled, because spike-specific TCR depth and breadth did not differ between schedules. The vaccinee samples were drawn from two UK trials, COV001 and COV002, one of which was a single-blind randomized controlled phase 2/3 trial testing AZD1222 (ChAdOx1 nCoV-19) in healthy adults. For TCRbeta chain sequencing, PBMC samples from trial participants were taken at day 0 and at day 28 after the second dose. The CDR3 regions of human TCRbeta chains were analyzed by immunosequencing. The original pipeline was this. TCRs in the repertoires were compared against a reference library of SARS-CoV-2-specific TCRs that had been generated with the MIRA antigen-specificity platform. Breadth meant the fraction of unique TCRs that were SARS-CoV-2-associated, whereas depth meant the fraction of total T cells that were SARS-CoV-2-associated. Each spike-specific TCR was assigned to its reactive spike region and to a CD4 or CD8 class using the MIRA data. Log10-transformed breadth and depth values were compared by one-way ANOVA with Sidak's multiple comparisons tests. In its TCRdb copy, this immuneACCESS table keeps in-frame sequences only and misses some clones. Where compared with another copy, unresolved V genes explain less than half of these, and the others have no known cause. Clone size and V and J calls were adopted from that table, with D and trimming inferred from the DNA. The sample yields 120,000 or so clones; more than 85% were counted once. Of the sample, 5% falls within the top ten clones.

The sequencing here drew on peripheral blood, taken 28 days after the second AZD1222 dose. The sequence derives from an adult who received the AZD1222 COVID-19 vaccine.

The CDR3 in this case is CASRGNGYTF. The sequence in DNA is TGTGCCAGCAGGGGGAATGGCTACACCTTC. Recombination linked TRBV12-3 or TRBV12-4 to TRBJ1-2, with no reliable assignment of the D segment. Trimming costs V 6 bases and J 6 bases, and their ends lie 5 bases apart. Including cysteine and phenylalanine, the CDR3 has 10 amino acids. The read is trimmed to its CDR3 DNA, 30 bases read in frame from base 1.